The entry that follows covers one TCR beta chain sequence. These data belong to a study of cytomegalovirus exposure and HLA in healthy donors. Study at large: Earlier sequencing of 200 million or so T cells yielded roughly 100 million unique TCR beta sequences.

The CDR3 extends over 16 amino acids. CDR1 is MNHEY, CDR2 SMNVEV, per germline (reference sequence). With 5 bases removed from V and 7 bases from J, the gap between germline ends came to 24 bases. PCR involved 60 Vbeta and 13 Jbeta primers. Repertoires were generated with immunoSEQ multiplex PCR, while TCRdb's copy carries only in-frame clones and drops some. The sample lists about 150,000 clones; approximately 78% were seen once. The rearrangement joins TRBV27 to TRBJ2-7; D may be TRBD2 (6 bases). The material sequenced was PBMCs. This TCR was sampled from a male donor in good health and CMV-seronegative. CDR3 nucleotides: TGTGCCAGCAGTATCGAGGTAGGGACTTCCACTAGGGAGCAGTACTTC. Its protein is CASSIEVGTSTREQYF.